The 20 T cell receptor beta chains presented below share a single source sample, sequenced in a study of CD8+ T cells in alopecia areata. Reverse transcribed after extraction, RNA yielded cDNA as the sequencing template. Assay: immunoSEQ multiplex PCR; the TCRdb copy retains only in-frame clones and omits some. In the table there are roughly 100,000 clones, approximately 52% of which are singletons. The material sequenced was CD4+ T cells sorted from blood. The receptors derive from a human donor in good health.

This chain uses TRBV30 with TRBJ1-2; no firm D call. The CDR3 runs to 10 residues. CDR1 and CDR2 from the germline V gene are GTSNPN and SVGIG (reference sequence). Trimming shortened V by 5 bases and J by 5 bases, and 6 bases separated the two germline ends. The CDR3 DNA follows: TGTGCCTGGGGGAATTATGGCTACACCTTC. This codes for CAWGNYGYTF. Drawing the rest from reference TRBV30 and TRBJ1-2, the complete variable domain is SQTIHQWPATLVQPVGSPLSLECTVEGTSNPNLYWYRQAAGRGLQLLFYSVGIGQISSEVPQNLSASRPQDRQFILSSKKLLLSDSGFYLCAWGNYGYTFGSGTRLTVV.

This clone was observed a few times. The chain has TRBV18 and TRBJ2-7; no clear D. V was pared by 5 bases and J by 5 bases, with 13 bases between. CDR1 is KGHSH, CDR2 LQKENI, per germline. This CDR3 has 13 amino acids. Here the CDR3 reads CASSARAGDEQYF. In DNA, the CDR3 is TGTGCCAGCTCAGCAAGGGCCGGTGACGAGCAGTACTTC.

This chain joins TRBV6-1 and TRBJ2-6; D remains unclear. Trimming took 2 bases from V and 1 from J, leaving 9 bases between them. The CDR3 contains 16 residues. Germline values: CDR1 MNHNS, CDR2 SASEGT. The CDR3 reads CASSESSGSGANVLTF. The CDR3 coding sequence is TGTGCCAGCAGTGAAAGTTCGGGTTCTGGGGCCAACGTCCTGACTTTC.

The chain recombines TRBV25-1 with TRBJ2-1; tentatively, D is TRBD1 (5 bases). V was trimmed by 3 bases and J by 3 bases, leaving 6 bases between them. Germline loops: CDR1 MGHDK, CDR2 SYGVNS. The CDR3 length is 13 residues. The CDR3 loop is CASSETDYNEQFF. The CDR3 region has the DNA TGTGCCAGCAGTGAGACAGACTACAATGAGCAGTTCTTC.

The chain recombines TRBV25-1 with TRBJ2-3, with a tentative D call TRBD1 (5 bases). The CDR3 contains 13 residues. V was shortened by 5 bases and J by 6 bases, with 12 bases between the two germline ends. The V gene's germline CDR1 is MGHDK and CDR2 SYGVNS. DNA of the CDR3: TGTGCCAGCAGTCCGCAGGGTAGCGATACGCAGTATTTT. Translated, it gives CASSPQGSDTQYF.

The J gene is TRBJ2-3, the V gene TRBV29-1; 7 nucleotides match TRBD1. The CDR3 extends over 14 amino acids. Germline CDR1 is SQVTM and CDR2 is ANQGSEA. V lost 7 bases, J lost 0 bases, and 7 bases stayed unmatched. The chain's CDR3 is CSAPRQGSTDTQYF. In DNA form, the CDR3 reads TGCAGCGCACCCAGACAGGGAAGCACAGATACGCAGTATTTT.

This clone was found a few times. This sequence joins TRBV5-5 and TRBJ1-1; weak D call: TRBD1 (5 bases). The CDR3 totals 17 residues. The germline V gene encodes CDR1 SGHKS and CDR2 YYEKEE (reference sequence). Trimming took 0 bases from V and 2 from J, leaving 17 bases between them. The CDR3 nucleotides are TGTGCCAGCAGCTTGGGTCCCGGGGCCGGCCAAAACACTGAAGCTTTCTTT. It encodes CASSLGPGAGQNTEAFF.

V usage is TRBV18 and J usage is TRBJ1-6, with unresolved D. The CDR3 covers 15 residues. Germline CDR1 KGHSH, CDR2 LQKENI. V lost 2 bases and J lost 8, with 13 bases in between. The CDR3 reads CASSPSGVGDSPLHF. The DNA for the CDR3 is TGTGCCAGCTCACCATCTGGGGTGGGTGATTCACCCCTCCACTTT.

This chain joins TRBV2 and TRBJ1-6; 7 bases are a match to TRBD1. Germline CDR1 is SNHLY and CDR2 is FYNNEI. V was pared by 6 bases and J by 7 bases, with 9 bases of the junction left unmatched. This CDR3 spans 15 amino acids. The CDR3 bases are TGTGCCAGCAGGCGGACAGGCCTGGACAATTCACCCCTCCACTTT. Translating it yields CASRRTGLDNSPLHF. Combining the CDR3 with reference TRBV2 and TRBJ1-6 gives the whole variable domain EPEVTQTPSHQVTQMGQEVILRCVPISNHLYFYWYRQILGQKVEFLVSFYNNEISEKSEIFDDQFSVERPDGSNFTLKIRSTKLEDSAMYFCASRRTGLDNSPLHFGNGTRLTVT.

V and J are TRBV19 and TRBJ1-5; no reliable D call. Deletions cut 2 bases from V and 0 bases from J, with 14 bases between. This CDR3 spans 17 amino acids. Germline loops: CDR1 LNHDA, CDR2 SQIVND (reference sequence). CDR3 DNA sequence: TGTGCCAGTAGTATATTTGTTTCGGATAATAGCAATCAGCCCCAGCATTTT. As protein: CASSIFVSDNSNQPQHF. Looking up the rest from reference TRBV19 and TRBJ1-5 gives the full variable domain: DGGITQSPKYLFRKEGQNVTLSCEQNLNHDAMYWYRQDPGQGLRLIYYSQIVNDFQKGDIAEGYSVSREKKESFPLTVTSAQKNPTAFYLCASSIFVSDNSNQPQHFGDGTRLSIL.

The chain has TRBV29-1 and TRBJ1-5; D gene ambiguous. Germline CDR1 is SQVTM and CDR2 is ANQGSEA. Trimming shortened V by 8 bases and J by 1 base, and 12 bases separated the two germline ends. The CDR3 runs to 13 residues. The CDR3 reads CSSSLGSNQPQHF. The CDR3 DNA follows: TGCAGCTCGAGCCTGGGGAGCAATCAGCCCCAGCATTTT. Combining the CDR3 with reference TRBV29-1 and TRBJ1-5 gives the whole variable domain SAVISQKPSRDICQRGTSLTIQCQVDSQVTMMFWYRQQPGQSLTLIATANQGSEATYESGFVIDKFPISRPNLTFSTLTVSNMSPEDSSIYLCSSSLGSNQPQHFGDGTRLSIL.

This sequence joins TRBV25-1 and TRBJ2-7; 9 bases align to TRBD1. V dropped 4 bases and J dropped 4; count of bases not matched to a gene: 2. CDR1 MGHDK and CDR2 SYGVNS come from the germline V gene. The CDR3 length is 13 residues. CDR3 in amino acids: CASSAGTGYEQYF. CDR3 DNA: TGTGCCAGCAGTGCCGGGACAGGGTACGAGCAGTACTTC.

This clone occurred a few times. The chain recombines TRBV5-1 with TRBJ1-1, with a tentative D call TRBD1 (6 bases). The germline gives CDR1 SGHRS, CDR2 YFSETQ. The germline V and J ends were trimmed by 2 bases and 2 bases, with 10 bases remaining between them. The CDR3 totals 14 residues. CDR3 sequence: CASSFDRRNTEAFF. CDR3 DNA: TGCGCCAGCAGCTTCGACAGGAGAAACACTGAAGCTTTCTTT.

This chain connects TRBV6-5 to TRBJ2-5; D may match TRBD1 or TRBD2 (7 bases each). Germline V gene data show CDR1 as MNHEY and CDR2 as SVGAGI. The CDR3 is made up of 15 amino acids. Trimming took off 2 bases at V and 2 bases at J, with 12 bases between the two ends. The CDR3 sequence: CASSYAQGGQETQYF. DNA of the CDR3: TGTGCCAGCAGTTACGCGCAGGGGGGGCAAGAGACCCAGTACTTC.

The chain has TRBV30 and TRBJ2-3, with D possibly matching TRBD2 (5 bases). Trimming left V 8 bases short and J 0 bases short, with 9 bases between. The CDR3 consists of 12 residues. CDR1 and CDR2 from the germline V gene are GTSNPN and SVGIG (reference sequence). The CDR3 loop reads CATAASTDTQYF. In nucleotides, the CDR3 is TGTGCCACAGCGGCTAGCACAGATACGCAGTATTTT.

The V and J genes are TRBV30 and TRBJ2-5; the D gene is possibly TRBD2 (6 bases). The germline CDR1 and CDR2 sequences are GTSNPN and SVGIG (reference sequence). V dropped 3 bases and J dropped 7 bases, with 18 bases sitting between them. The CDR3 spans 14 residues. The CDR3 nucleotides are TGTGCCTGGAGCGGGGGACTCCCCGCGGGGACCCAGTACTTC. It encodes CAWSGGLPAGTQYF.

This rearrangement joins TRBV7-9 to TRBJ1-1; 10 nucleotides line up with TRBD1. Germline trimming cut 1 base from V and 6 bases from J; bases unmatched to any gene: 2. Germline CDR1 reads SEHNR; CDR2 reads FQNEAQ (reference sequence). CDR3 length equals 14 residues. The CDR3 protein is CASSLVGTGAEAFF. Written as DNA, the CDR3 is TGTGCCAGCAGCTTAGTTGGGACAGGGGCTGAAGCTTTCTTT.

The rearrangement links TRBV5-6 to TRBJ1-5; the D is unclear. Germline V gives CDR1 SGHDT, CDR2 YYEEEE. The CDR3 runs to 13 residues. V shed 0 bases and J shed 6 bases, with 7 bases lying between them. In DNA form, the CDR3 reads TGTGCCAGCAGCTTGGGGGGTTTTCAGCCCCAGCATTTT. Its translation is CASSLGGFQPQHF.

A single count supports this clone. The J gene is TRBJ2-5, the V gene TRBV29-1; D gene unclear. V was cut by 5 bases and J by 4 bases, with 8 bases left in between. CDR1 SQVTM and CDR2 ANQGSEA come from the germline V gene. CDR3 length: 11 amino acids. The CDR3 DNA follows: TGCAGCGTTTGCATTGGAGAGACCCAGTACTTC. It encodes CSVCIGETQYF.

V gene TRBV28 combines with J gene TRBJ1-1; D call uncertain. The V gene's germline CDR1 is MDHEN and CDR2 SYDVKM. V was shortened by 5 bases and J by 7 bases, with 14 bases between the two germline ends. The CDR3 is 13 amino acids. CDR3 in amino acids: CASSLLGMNEAFF. The CDR3, as DNA: TGTGCCAGCAGTCTACTCGGCATGAATGAAGCTTTCTTT. Combining the CDR3 with reference TRBV28 and TRBJ1-1 gives the whole variable domain DVKVTQSSRYLVKRTGEKVFLECVQDMDHENMFWYRQDPGLGLRLIYFSYDVKMKEKGDIPEGYSVSREKKERFSLILESASTNQTSMYLCASSLLGMNEAFFGQGTRLTVV.